Sequencing of this T cell receptor beta chain was carried out in a study of immune characterization of retroperitoneal liposarcoma. The CDR3 covers 14 residues. With V trimmed by 6 bases and J by 4 bases, 3 bases remained unmatched. CDR1 is MNHNS and CDR2 is SASEGT in the germline V gene. TCRdb used MiXCR to reprocess the PCR reads, holding one entry per CDR3 protein. This table holds about 10,000 distinct CDR3 sequences, about a quarter found once. This clonotype is judged medium-sized. The TCR originated in a female donor with retroperitoneal liposarcoma. The rearrangement links TRBV6-1 to TRBJ2-6; 7 bases fit TRBD2. The sequencing sample was made of tumor tissue. DNA for the CDR3: TGTGCCAGCAGGCTCGGGGGGGGGGCCAACGTCCTGACTTTC. This encodes CASRLGGGANVLTF.